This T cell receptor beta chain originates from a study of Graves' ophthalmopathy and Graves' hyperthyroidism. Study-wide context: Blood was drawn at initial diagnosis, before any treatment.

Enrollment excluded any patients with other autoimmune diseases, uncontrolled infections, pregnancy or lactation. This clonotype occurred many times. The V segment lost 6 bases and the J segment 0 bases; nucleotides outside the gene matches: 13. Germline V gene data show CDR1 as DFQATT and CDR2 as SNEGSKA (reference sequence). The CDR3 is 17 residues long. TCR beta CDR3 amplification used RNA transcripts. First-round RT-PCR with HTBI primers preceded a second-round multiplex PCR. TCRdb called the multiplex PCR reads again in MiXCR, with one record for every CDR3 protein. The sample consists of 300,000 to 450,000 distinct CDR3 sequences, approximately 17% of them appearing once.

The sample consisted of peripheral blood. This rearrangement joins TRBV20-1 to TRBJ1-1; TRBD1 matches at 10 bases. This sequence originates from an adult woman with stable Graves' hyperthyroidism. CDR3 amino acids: CSAQRPGQGLLNTEAFF. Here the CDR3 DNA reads TGCAGTGCGCAGCGTCCGGGACAGGGGCTACTGAACACTGAAGCTTTCTTT.